The 6 T cell receptor beta chains presented below share a single source sample, sequenced in a study of beta chain features in type 1 diabetes. The study reverse transcribed the entire isolated RNA, so it sequenced expressed TCRB transcripts. Produced via immunoSEQ multiplex PCR; TCRdb's table is partial and in-frame only. The table shows 240,000 or so clones, with under 70% occurring only once. The sequenced material came from naive CD4+ T cells from blood. These receptors were taken from a man aged 25 to 40 in good health.

J is TRBJ1-2 and V is TRBV30; D possibly corresponds to TRBD1 (6 bases). The CDR3 is made up of 10 amino acids. The germline V gene has CDR1 GTSNPN and CDR2 SVGIG (reference sequence). This CDR3 reads CSGTRYGYTF. The CDR3 DNA reads TGTTCCGGGACACGCTATGGCTACACCTTC.

CDR3 in amino acids: CASSIDRSGTAYEQYF. For the CDR3, the DNA is TGTGCCAGTAGTATAGATCGGAGCGGGACGGCCTACGAGCAGTACTTC. The V call is TRBV19, the J call TRBJ2-7, with 7 bases identical to TRBD2. Germline V gives CDR1 LNHDA, CDR2 SQIVND (reference sequence). CDR3 length: 16 residues. The V segment lost 0 bases and the J segment 2 bases; nucleotides outside the gene matches: 7.

V and J are TRBV11-3 and TRBJ2-5; D is uncertain. Trimming took off 4 bases at V and 2 bases at J, with 8 bases between the two ends. The V gene's germline CDR1 is SGHNT and CDR2 YENEEA. This CDR3 spans 13 amino acids. CDR3 loop: CASSSGPQETQYF. The CDR3 nucleotides read TGTGCCAGCAGCTCAGGACCGCAAGAGACCCAGTACTTC.

The V and J genes are TRBV9 and TRBJ2-1, with 9 bases identical to TRBD2. CDR3 length equals 15 residues. CDR1 and CDR2 from the germline V gene are SGDLS and YYNGEE. V dropped 4 bases and J dropped 7; count of bases not matched to a gene: 9. The CDR3 DNA sequence: TGTGCCAGCAGCCCCCGGCTAGCGGGAATAAATGAGCAGTTCTTC. Protein product: CASSPRLAGINEQFF.

The CDR3 loop reads CASSEQGGSYNEQFF. The CDR3 DNA sequence: TGTGCCAGCAGTGAACAGGGGGGCTCCTACAATGAGCAGTTCTTC. The J gene is TRBJ2-1, the V gene TRBV2; D is possibly TRBD1 (7 bases). The CDR3 consists of 15 residues. Germline assignment: CDR1 SNHLY and CDR2 FYNNEI. Trimming took off 2 bases at V and 0 bases at J, with 8 bases between the two ends. Combining the CDR3 with reference TRBV2 and TRBJ2-1 gives the whole variable domain EPEVTQTPSHQVTQMGQEVILRCVPISNHLYFYWYRQILGQKVEFLVSFYNNEISEKSEIFDDQFSVERPDGSNFTLKIRSTKLEDSAMYFCASSEQGGSYNEQFFGPGTRLTVL.

V gene TRBV29-1 combines with J gene TRBJ2-4, with TRBD2 identical over 9 bases. This CDR3 spans 13 amino acids. With V trimmed by 3 bases and J by 9 bases, 6 bases remained unmatched. Germline V gene data show CDR1 as SQVTM and CDR2 as ANQGSEA. CDR3 sequence: CSVELAGRAIQYF. The CDR3 DNA follows: TGCAGCGTTGAGCTAGCGGGAAGGGCCATTCAGTACTTC. Based on the CDR3 plus reference TRBV29-1 and TRBJ2-4, the full variable domain is SAVISQKPSRDICQRGTSLTIQCQVDSQVTMMFWYRQQPGQSLTLIATANQGSEATYESGFVIDKFPISRPNLTFSTLTVSNMSPEDSSIYLCSVELAGRAIQYFGAGTRLSVL.